This entry lists 10 T cell receptor beta chains sequenced from one sample in a study of blood T cell repertoires in COVID-19. Sequencing was performed with immunoSEQ multiplex PCR; in TCRdb, only in-frame clones are kept and a portion is missing. In the table there are 150,000 to 200,000 clones, about 83% of which are singletons. Sequenced: peripheral blood. All receptors derive from a man aged 65-85 years who had recovered from COVID-19.

The genes are TRBV29-1 and TRBJ2-1; no firm D call. The germline V and J ends were trimmed by 4 bases and 14 bases, with 12 bases remaining between them. Germline-derived CDR1 and CDR2 are SQVTM and ANQGSEA. This CDR3 is built from 10 residues. CDR3 in amino acids: CSVGDPQEFF. The CDR3 nucleotides read TGCAGCGTTGGCGACCCGCAGGAGTTCTTC.

This rearrangement joins TRBV12-3 or TRBV12-4 to TRBJ1-2; no clear D. The CDR3 is made up of 12 amino acids. The V gene lost 5 bases and the J gene lost 5 bases, with 9 bases spanning the gap. The DNA of the CDR3 is TGTGCCAGCAGTCCCCGTTCGTATGGCTACACCTTC. Encoded protein: CASSPRSYGYTF.

J is TRBJ2-1 and V is TRBV7-9; TRBD2 is a possible D gene (5 bases). With 5 bases removed from V and 8 bases from J, the gap between germline ends came to 19 bases. The CDR3 runs to 15 residues. Germline CDR1 and CDR2: SEHNR and FQNEAQ (reference sequence). CDR3 bases: TGTGCCAGCAGCCCTGCCGGGGATTTTGGGGATGAGCAGTTCTTC. It yields the protein CASSPAGDFGDEQFF.

The rearrangement uses TRBV5-1 and TRBJ2-1; TRBD2 matches at 8 bases. Germline V gene data show CDR1 as SGHRS and CDR2 as YFSETQ. V lost 1 base and J lost 4; bases outside the gene matches: 4. This CDR3 contains 15 residues. CDR3: CASSLRAGEYNEQFF. For the CDR3, the DNA is TGCGCCAGCAGCTTGCGAGCGGGAGAGTACAATGAGCAGTTCTTC.

This clone has just a few counts. The V and J genes are TRBV11-2 and TRBJ2-7; D is undetermined. The CDR3 extends over 15 amino acids. V lost 1 base and J lost 2, with 12 bases in between. The germline V gene has CDR1 SGHAT and CDR2 FQNNGV. This CDR3 is CASSLAPQSTYEQYF. In DNA, the CDR3 is TGTGCCAGCAGCTTAGCCCCACAGTCGACCTACGAGCAGTACTTC.

The CDR3 protein is CGNQGGPGELFF. The DNA of the CDR3 is TGTGGAAATCAGGGGGGACCCGGGGAGCTGTTTTTT. V gene TRBV7-2 combines with J gene TRBJ2-2, with D perhaps matching TRBD1 (7 bases). Germline lookup yields CDR1 SGHTA and CDR2 FQGNSA. The CDR3 extends over 12 amino acids.

This sequence joins TRBV7-8 and TRBJ2-3, with 7 bases lining up with TRBD1. This CDR3 is built from 15 residues. The V gene's germline CDR1 is SGHVS and CDR2 FQNEAQ. Trimming removed 6 bases from V and 2 bases from J; junction bases left unmatched: 8. The CDR3 spells CASRDTGDYTDTQYF. The CDR3 DNA sequence: TGTGCCAGCAGAGACACAGGGGATTACACAGATACGCAGTATTTT.

J is TRBJ2-7 and V is TRBV6-5, with TRBD1 matching 7 bases. Germline CDR1 is MNHEY and CDR2 is SVGAGI. V lost 8 bases to trimming and J lost 6 bases; unmatched junction nucleotides: 16. This CDR3 is 15 amino acids long. CDR3 in amino acids: CASASETGIPSEQYF. For the CDR3, the DNA is TGTGCCAGCGCATCAGAGACAGGGATCCCCTCCGAGCAGTACTTC.

The chain joins TRBV4-1 to TRBJ2-7, with D perhaps matching TRBD2 (5 bases). Germline V CDR1 and CDR2: MGHRA, YSYEKL. Trimming shortened V by 4 bases and J by 2 bases, and 15 bases separated the two germline ends. The CDR3 spans 15 residues. CDR3: CASSLGPPGAYEQYF. The CDR3 DNA follows: TGCGCCAGCAGCCTCGGGCCTCCCGGGGCCTACGAGCAGTACTTC.

This rearrangement joins TRBV6-1 to TRBJ2-4; D is perhaps TRBD2 (6 bases). Germline CDR1 reads MNHNS; CDR2 reads SASEGT. This CDR3 has 14 amino acids. Trimming pared 3 bases from V and 0 bases from J, leaving 6 bases between. The CDR3 nucleotides are TGTGCCAGCAGTGACGGGGGAGCCAAAAACATTCAGTACTTC. Protein: CASSDGGAKNIQYF.